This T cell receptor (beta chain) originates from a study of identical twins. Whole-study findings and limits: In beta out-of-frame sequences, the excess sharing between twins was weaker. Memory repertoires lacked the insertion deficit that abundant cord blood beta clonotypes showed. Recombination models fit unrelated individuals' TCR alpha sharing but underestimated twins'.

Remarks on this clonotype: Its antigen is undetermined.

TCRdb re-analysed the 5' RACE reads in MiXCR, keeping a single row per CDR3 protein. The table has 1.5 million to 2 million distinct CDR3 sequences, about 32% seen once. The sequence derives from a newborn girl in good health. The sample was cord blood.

The CDR3 sequence is CAIAWSGRTTDTQYF. For the CDR3, the DNA is TGTGCCATCGCGTGGAGCGGGAGAACCACAGATACGCAGTATTTT. This chain connects TRBV10-3 to TRBJ2-3; 8 bases are shared with TRBD2. CDR3 length: 15 amino acids. Trimming took 8 bases from V and 2 from J; bases not matched to a gene: 9. The germline CDR1 and CDR2 sequences are ENHRY and SYGVKD.